This record concerns one T cell receptor (beta chain) sequence. Its antigen is currently not known. No qualities accompany the bases; no much larger clone lies one base away. The immunoSEQ Assay, a bias-controlled multiplex PCR, was used to amplify TCRbeta CDR3 regions from genomic DNA. The original methods were these. The number of nucleated cells in each sample was estimated by amplification of reference gene primers within the assay. To quantify the absolute abundance of each unique TCRbeta CDR3 rearrangement, sequence reads were collapsed and filtered. For each sample, productive Simpson clonality was calculated as the square root of Simpson's diversity index across productive rearrangements. TCRdb's version of the immuneACCESS table is confined to in-frame rearrangements and falls short of the full clone set. An unresolved V gene accounts for under half of the shortfall where checked; the remainder is of unknown origin. That table furnishes V, J and clone size, whereas the DNA furnished D and trimming. In this sample the table shows a few hundred thousand clones, around 90% of which occur a single time. The ten largest clonotypes hold 6% to 7% of the sample.

The entry originates in a study of blood T cell repertoires in COVID-19 (dated by TCRdb to between 2020 and 2021). Describing the broader study: The collaborator samples originated in the United States, Italy and Spain and spanned the acute and convalescent phases of COVID-19. The sample metadata nearly always contained a de-identified subject ID, COVID-19 status, age in years and sex. Subjects who had been exposed to COVID-19, were actively infected with it, or had recovered from it provided the deeply sampled blood TCRbeta repertoires that made up the dataset. Samples were obtained from the ongoing ImmuneRACE study (first 160 participants) and from 1,254 subjects provided by 6 global collaborators. HLA class I and class II types, where available, came from metadata supplied by the sample provider rather than from assay-based typing. A freely available public database, intended as a resource for researchers studying the immune response to SARS-CoV-2, is where the repertoires were released. The prospective study material was composed of cDNA or gDNA derived from T cells, B-cell-depleted T cells, or PBMCs. What the authors observed across the whole study: Clinical and demographic metadata were provided uncurated, with the amount varying by source and participant.

Its CDR3 holds 12 amino acids, cysteine through phenylalanine. Only CDR3 DNA is held: 36 bases, read in frame from base 1. The junction carries 9 bases between V and J, which are trimmed by 0 bases and 7 bases respectively. For CDR1 and CDR2, the germline V gene (reference sequence) lists GTSNPN and SVGIG. Enrolling through a virtual design, the prospective study's participants ranged in age from roughly 18 to 95 years and lived across 20 to 25 United States geographic areas. In the prospective study, cohorts were assigned on the basis of participant-reported clinical history obtained from a screening survey and a study questionnaire. ImmuneRACE Cohort 3 recovered participants were defined by two consecutive negative NP/OP PCR tests, healthcare professional clearance, or symptom resolution. Each participant in the prospective study had whole blood, serum and a nasopharyngeal or oropharyngeal swab collected by mobile phlebotomists. Over a roughly 2-month period, participants in the prospective study had the option of providing additional blood draws and questionnaires. Blood samples from the prospective study were shipped frozen or at room temperature prior to DNA extraction.

The V and J genes are TRBV30 and TRBJ2-5; the D gene assignment is ambiguous. This TCR was recovered from a woman aged 40-49 years who had recovered from COVID-19. Sequencing was done on a sample of PBMCs or T cells enriched from blood (not recorded which). The nucleotides read TGTGCCTGGAGTGTACGTTTCGGGACCCAGTACTTC. This encodes CAWSVRFGTQYF.